This is a list of T cell receptor beta chains from one sample in a study of CXCR3-negative and CXCR3-positive naive CD8 T cells. Using the 5' RACE reads, TCRdb records one entry per CDR3 protein without DNA. The table lists 130,000 or so distinct CDR3 sequences. What was sequenced was naive CXCR3+ CD8+ T cells from blood. The receptors were gathered from a human donor in good health. Some clones in this sample may be carry-over from other donors' samples. Both conserved end residues are part of each CDR3.

V	J	CDR3
TRBV16	TRBJ1-3	CASRPHGSGNTIYF
TRBV24-1	TRBJ2-7	CATSDFDREDEQYF
TRBV6-6	TRBJ2-3	CARSLAGASDTQYF
TRBV4-3	TRBJ2-5	CASSQGLAGGPESQQETQYF
TRBV12-3/TRBV12-4	TRBJ2-3	CASSQPAGGLTDTQYF
TRBV27	TRBJ2-7	CASSPGLALEEQYF
TRBV12-3/TRBV12-4	TRBJ2-7	CARSLNRDTTYEQYF
TRBV28	TRBJ2-7	CASSLGSGGSYEQYF
TRBV10-3	TRBJ2-2	CAISPTSGSAGELFF
TRBV7-9	TRBJ2-3	CASRALWDTQYF
TRBV7-9	TRBJ2-7	CASSPPPGTIGRAFEQYF
TRBV12-3/TRBV12-4	TRBJ2-7	CASDDGGFEQYF
TRBV4-1	TRBJ2-3	CASSQESGPNTQYF
TRBV14	TRBJ2-3	CASSQDETGLDTQYF
TRBV2	TRBJ1-4	CASSPGHMATNEKLFF